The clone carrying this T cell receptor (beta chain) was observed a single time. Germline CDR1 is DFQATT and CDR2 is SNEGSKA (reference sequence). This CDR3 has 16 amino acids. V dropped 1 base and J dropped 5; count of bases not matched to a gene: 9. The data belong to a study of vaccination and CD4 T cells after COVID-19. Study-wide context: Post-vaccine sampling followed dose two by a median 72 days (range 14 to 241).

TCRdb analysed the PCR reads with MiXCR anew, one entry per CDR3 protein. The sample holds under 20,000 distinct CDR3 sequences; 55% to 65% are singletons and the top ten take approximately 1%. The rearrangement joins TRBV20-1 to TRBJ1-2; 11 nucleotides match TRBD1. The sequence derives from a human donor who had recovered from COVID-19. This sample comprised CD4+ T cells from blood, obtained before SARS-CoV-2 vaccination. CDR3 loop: CSARATGTGGRYGYTF. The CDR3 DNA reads TGCAGTGCTAGAGCCACCGGGACAGGGGGTCGGTATGGCTACACCTTC.